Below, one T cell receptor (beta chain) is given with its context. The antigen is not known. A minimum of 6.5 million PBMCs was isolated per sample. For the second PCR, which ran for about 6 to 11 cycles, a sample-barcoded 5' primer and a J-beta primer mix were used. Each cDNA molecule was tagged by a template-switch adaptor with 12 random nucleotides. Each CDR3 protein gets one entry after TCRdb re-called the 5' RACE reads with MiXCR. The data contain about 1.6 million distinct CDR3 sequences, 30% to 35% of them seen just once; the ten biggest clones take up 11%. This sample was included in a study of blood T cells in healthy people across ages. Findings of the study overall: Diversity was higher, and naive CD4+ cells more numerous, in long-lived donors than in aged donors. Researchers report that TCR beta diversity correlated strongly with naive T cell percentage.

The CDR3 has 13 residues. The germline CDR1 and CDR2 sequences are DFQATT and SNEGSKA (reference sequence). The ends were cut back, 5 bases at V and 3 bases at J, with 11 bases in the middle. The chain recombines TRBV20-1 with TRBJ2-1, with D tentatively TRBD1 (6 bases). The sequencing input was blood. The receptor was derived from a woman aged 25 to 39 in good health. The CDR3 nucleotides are TGCAGTGCTTCAGGGGACCACTACAATGAGCAGTTCTTC. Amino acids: CSASGDHYNEQFF.